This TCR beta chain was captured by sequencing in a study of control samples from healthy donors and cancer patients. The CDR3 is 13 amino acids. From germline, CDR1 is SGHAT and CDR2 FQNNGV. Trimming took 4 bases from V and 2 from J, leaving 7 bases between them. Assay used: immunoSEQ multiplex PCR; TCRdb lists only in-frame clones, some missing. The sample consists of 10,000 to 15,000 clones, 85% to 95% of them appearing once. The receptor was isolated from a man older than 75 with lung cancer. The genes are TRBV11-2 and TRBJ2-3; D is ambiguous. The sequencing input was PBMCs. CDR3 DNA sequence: TGTGCCAGCAGCTCCCCAGCCACAGATACGCAGTATTTT. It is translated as CASSSPATDTQYF. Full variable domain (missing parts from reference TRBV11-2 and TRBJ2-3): EAGVAQSPRYKIIEKRQSVAFWCNPISGHATLYWYQQILGQGPKLLIQFQNNGVVDDSQLPKDRFSAERLKGVDSTLKIQPAKLEDSAVYLCASSSPATDTQYFGPGTRLTVL.